The clone carrying this TCR beta chain was seen at least ten times. Its antigen remains unknown. These data belong to a study of T cell repertoires in cytomegalovirus infection. Study information: An indication of both CMV infection and matching HLA type came from public TCR beta signatures. General study findings and limits: What dominated the ex vivo response were HLA-C-restricted CMV-specific TCR beta clonotypes.

Trimming pared 7 bases from V and 2 bases from J, leaving 24 bases between. CDR1 and CDR2 from the germline V gene are SGHTS and YDEGEE. This CDR3 contains 17 residues. MiXCR was run by TCRdb on the reads, yielding one entry per CDR3 protein. Here the sample spans under 350,000 distinct CDR3 sequences, roughly a tenth being singletons. This receptor was obtained from a human donor in good health (CMV status not recorded). Some clones in this sample may be carry-over from other donors' samples. The chain links TRBV5-8 to TRBJ1-2; D might be TRBD1 (6 bases). The sample comprised PBMCs. CDR3 DNA sequence: TGTGCCAGCTCCGCCCGGGGGGCGCGAAAAGGCAACTATGGCTACACCTTC. As protein: CASSARGARKGNYGYTF.